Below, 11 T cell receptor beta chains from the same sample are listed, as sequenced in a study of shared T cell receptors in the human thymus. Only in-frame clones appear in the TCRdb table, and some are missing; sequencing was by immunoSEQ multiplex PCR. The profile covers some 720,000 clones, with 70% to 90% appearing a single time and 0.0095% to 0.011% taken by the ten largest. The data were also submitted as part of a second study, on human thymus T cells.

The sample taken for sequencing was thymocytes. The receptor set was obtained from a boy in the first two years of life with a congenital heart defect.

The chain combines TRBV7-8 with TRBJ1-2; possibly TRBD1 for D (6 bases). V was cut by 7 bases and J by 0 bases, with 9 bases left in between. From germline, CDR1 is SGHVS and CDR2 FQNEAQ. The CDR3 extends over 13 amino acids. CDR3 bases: TGTGCCAGCACCAAGGGGGCTAACTATGGCTACACCTTC. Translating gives CASTKGANYGYTF. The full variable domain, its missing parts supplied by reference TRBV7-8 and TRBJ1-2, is GAGVSQSPRYKVAKRGQDVALRCDPISGHVSLFWYQQALGQGPEFLTYFQNEAQLDKSGLPSDRFFAERPEGSVSTLKIQRTQQEDSAVYLCASTKGANYGYTFGSGTRLTVV.

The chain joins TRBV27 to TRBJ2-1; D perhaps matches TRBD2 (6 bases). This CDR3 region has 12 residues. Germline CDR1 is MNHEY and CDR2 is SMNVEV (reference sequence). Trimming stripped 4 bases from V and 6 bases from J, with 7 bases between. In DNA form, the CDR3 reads TGTGCCAGCAGTTGTAGCGGCAATGAGCAGTTCTTC. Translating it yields CASSCSGNEQFF.

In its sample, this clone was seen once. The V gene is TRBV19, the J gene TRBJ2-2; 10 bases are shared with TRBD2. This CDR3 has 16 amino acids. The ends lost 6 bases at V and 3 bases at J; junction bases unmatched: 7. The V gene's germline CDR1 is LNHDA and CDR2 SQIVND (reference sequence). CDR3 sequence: CASRRGGLADTGELFF. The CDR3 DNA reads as TGTGCCAGTAGGCGTGGCGGACTAGCGGACACCGGGGAGCTGTTTTTT.

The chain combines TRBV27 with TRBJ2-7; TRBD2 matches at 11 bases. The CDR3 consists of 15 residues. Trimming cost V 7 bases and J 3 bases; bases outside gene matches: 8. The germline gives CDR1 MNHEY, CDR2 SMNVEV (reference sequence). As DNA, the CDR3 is TGTGCCAGCACCCAACAGGGACTAGCGGTCTACGAGCAGTACTTC. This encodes CASTQQGLAVYEQYF.

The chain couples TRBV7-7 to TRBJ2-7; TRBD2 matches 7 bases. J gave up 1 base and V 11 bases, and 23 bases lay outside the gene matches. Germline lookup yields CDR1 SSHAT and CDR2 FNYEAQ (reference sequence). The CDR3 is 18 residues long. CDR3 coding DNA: TGTGCCGGGGACCGGATAGCGGGTCTTGGAGCGTATTCCTACGAGCAGTACTTC. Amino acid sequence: CAGDRIAGLGAYSYEQYF.

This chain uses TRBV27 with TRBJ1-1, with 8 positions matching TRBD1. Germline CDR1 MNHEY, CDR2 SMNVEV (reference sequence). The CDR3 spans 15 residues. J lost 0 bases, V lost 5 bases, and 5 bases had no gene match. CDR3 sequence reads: CASSQRTGMNTEAFF. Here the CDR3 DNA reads TGTGCCAGCAGTCAGCGGACAGGGATGAACACTGAAGCTTTCTTT.

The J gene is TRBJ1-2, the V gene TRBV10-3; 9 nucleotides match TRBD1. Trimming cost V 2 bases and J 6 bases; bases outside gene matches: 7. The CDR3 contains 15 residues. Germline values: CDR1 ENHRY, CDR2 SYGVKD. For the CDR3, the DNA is TGTGCCATCAGTGAGCCCGGACAGGGGAAGGATGGCTACACCTTC. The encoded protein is CAISEPGQGKDGYTF.

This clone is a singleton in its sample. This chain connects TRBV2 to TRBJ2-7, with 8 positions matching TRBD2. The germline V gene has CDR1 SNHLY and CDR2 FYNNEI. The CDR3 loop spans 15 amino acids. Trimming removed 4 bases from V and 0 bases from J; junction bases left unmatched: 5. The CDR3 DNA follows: TGTGCCAGCAGTGTACGGACTAGCTTCTCCTACGAGCAGTACTTC. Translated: CASSVRTSFSYEQYF.

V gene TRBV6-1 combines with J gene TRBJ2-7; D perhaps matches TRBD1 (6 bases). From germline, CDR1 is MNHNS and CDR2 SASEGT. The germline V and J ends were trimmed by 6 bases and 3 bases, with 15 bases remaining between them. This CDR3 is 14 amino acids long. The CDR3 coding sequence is TGTGCCAGCAGAGGGGACATCGGACACTACGAGCAGTACTTC. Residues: CASRGDIGHYEQYF.

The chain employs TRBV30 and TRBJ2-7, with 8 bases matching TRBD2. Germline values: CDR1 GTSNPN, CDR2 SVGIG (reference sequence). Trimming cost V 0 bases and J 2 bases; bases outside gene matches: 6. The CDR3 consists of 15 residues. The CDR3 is CAWSVPGGPPYEQYF. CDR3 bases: TGTGCCTGGAGTGTCCCGGGAGGGCCTCCCTACGAGCAGTACTTC.

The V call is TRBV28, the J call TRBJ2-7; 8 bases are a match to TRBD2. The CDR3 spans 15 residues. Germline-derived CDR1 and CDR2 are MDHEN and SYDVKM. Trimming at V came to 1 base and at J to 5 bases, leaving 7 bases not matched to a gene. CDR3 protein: CASSLFAAGADEQYF. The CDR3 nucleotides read TGTGCCAGCAGTTTATTCGCAGCGGGAGCGGACGAGCAGTACTTC. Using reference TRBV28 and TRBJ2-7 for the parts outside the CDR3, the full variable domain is DVKVTQSSRYLVKRTGEKVFLECVQDMDHENMFWYRQDPGLGLRLIYFSYDVKMKEKGDIPEGYSVSREKKERFSLILESASTNQTSMYLCASSLFAAGADEQYFGPGTRLTVT.